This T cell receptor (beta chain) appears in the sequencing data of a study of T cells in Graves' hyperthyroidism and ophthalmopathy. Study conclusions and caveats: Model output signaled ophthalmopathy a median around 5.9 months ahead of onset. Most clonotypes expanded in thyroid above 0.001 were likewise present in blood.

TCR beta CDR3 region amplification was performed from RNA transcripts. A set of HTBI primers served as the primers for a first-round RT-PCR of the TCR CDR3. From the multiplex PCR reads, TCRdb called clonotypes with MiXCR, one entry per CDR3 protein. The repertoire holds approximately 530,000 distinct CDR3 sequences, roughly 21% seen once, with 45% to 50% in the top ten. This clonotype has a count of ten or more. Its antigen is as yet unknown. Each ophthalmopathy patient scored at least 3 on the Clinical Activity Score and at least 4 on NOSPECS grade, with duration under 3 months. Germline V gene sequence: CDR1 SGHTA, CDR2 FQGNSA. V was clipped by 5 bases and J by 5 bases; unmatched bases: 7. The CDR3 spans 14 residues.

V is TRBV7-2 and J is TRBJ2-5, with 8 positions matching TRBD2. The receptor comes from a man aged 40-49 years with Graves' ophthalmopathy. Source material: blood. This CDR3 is CASSPSGSRETQYF. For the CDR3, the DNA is TGTGCCAGCAGCCCCAGCGGGAGCAGGGAGACCCAGTACTTC.